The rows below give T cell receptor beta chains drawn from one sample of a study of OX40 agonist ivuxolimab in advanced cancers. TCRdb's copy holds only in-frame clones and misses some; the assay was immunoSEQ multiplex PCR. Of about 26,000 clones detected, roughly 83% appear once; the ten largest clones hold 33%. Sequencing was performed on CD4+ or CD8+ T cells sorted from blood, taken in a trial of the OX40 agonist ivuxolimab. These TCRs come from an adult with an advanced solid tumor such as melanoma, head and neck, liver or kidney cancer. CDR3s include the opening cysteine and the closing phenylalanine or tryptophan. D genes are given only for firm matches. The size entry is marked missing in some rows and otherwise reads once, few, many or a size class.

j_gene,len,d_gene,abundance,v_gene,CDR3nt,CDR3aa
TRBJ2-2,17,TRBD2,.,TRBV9,TGTGCCAGCAGCGTAGGAAGGGGAGGGCCGAACACCGGGGAGCTGTTTTTT,CASSVGRGGPNTGELFF
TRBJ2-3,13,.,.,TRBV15,TGTGCCACCAGCAGAGATTATGCAGATACGCAGTATTTT,CATSRDYADTQYF
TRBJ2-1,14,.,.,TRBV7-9,TGTGCCAGCAGCCGGGACCAGTCCTACAATGAGCAGTTCTTC,CASSRDQSYNEQFF
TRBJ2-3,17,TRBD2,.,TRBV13,TGTGCCAGCAGCCCCCGAGGGGCGGGAGCTAGCACAGATACGCAGTATTTT,CASSPRGAGASTDTQYF
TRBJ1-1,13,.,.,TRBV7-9,TGTGCCAGCAGCCCGCCCTGGAGAACTGAAGCTTTCTTT,CASSPPWRTEAFF
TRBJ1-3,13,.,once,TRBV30,TGTGCCTGGAGTGTACATACTGGAAACACCATATATTTT,CAWSVHTGNTIYF
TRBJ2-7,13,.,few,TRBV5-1,TGCGCCAGCAGCTTTGGTGGTATGGACGAGCAGTACTTC,CASSFGGMDEQYF
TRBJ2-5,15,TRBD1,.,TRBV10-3,TGTGCCATCAGTTCGGGACAGGGTCTCCAAGAGACCCAGTACTTC,CAISSGQGLQETQYF
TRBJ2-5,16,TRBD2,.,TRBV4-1,TGCGCCAGCAGCCAGGGGAGGACTAGCGTCAAAGAGACCCAGTACTTC,CASSQGRTSVKETQYF
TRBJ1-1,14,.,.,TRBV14,TGTGCCAGCAGCCAAGAAAATTGGAACACTGAAGCTTTCTTT,CASSQENWNTEAFF
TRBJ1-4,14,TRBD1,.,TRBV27,TGTGCCAGCAGCCTCGACAGGGGTAATGGAAAACTGTTTTTT,CASSLDRGNGKLFF
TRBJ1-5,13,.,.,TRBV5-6,TGTGCCAGCAGTCTGGATTTACAGGGATCCCAGCATTTT,CASSLDLQGSQHF
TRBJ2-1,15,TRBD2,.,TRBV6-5,TGTGCCAGCAAAACCGGGACTAGCAGTTACAATGAGCAGTTCTTC,CASKTGTSSYNEQFF
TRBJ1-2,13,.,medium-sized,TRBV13,TGTGCCAGCAGCTTAGGGGGTAACTATGGCTACACCTTC,CASSLGGNYGYTF
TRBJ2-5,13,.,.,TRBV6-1,TGTGCCAGCAGTGATTACAGGTTTCAGACCCAGTACTTC,CASSDYRFQTQYF
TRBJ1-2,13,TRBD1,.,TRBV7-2,TGTGCCAGCAGCAAACGGACAGGGTATGGCTACACCTTC,CASSKRTGYGYTF
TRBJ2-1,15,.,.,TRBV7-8,TGTGCCAGCAGTTCCACCGACACTGCCTACAATGAGCAGTTCTTC,CASSSTDTAYNEQFF
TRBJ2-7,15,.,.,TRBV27,TGTGCCAGCAGTTTCTCAGGGGCCCTAACCTACGAGCAGTACTTC,CASSFSGALTYEQYF
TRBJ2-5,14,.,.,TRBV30,TGTGCCTGGAGTGAGGGGGTCTGGCGGCCGACCCAGTACTTC,CAWSEGVWRPTQYF
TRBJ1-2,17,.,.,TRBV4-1,TGCGCCAGCAGCCAAATCGAACAGGCCCCTTCTAACTATGGCTACACCTTC,CASSQIEQAPSNYGYTF
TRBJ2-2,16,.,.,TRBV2,TGTGCCAGCAGCTCCCCCGAACAGGCTAACACCGGGGAGCTGTTTTTT,CASSSPEQANTGELFF
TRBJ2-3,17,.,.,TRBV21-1,TGTGCCAGCAGCAAAGACCTAGCGGGAGAGAGCACAGATACGCAGTATTTT,CASSKDLAGESTDTQYF
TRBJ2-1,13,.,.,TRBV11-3,TGTGCCAGCAGCGTGGATCTGTTTAATGAGCAGTTCTTC,CASSVDLFNEQFF
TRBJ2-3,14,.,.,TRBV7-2,TGTGCCAGCAGCTTAGATAGTTATCTGGATACGCAGTATTTT,CASSLDSYLDTQYF
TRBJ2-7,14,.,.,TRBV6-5,TGTGCCAGCAGTTACTCGATTACGTACGCAGAGCAGTACTTC,CASSYSITYAEQYF
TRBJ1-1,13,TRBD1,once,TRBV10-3,TGTGCCATCGGGACAGGGACCAGAACTGGGGCTTTCTTT,CAIGTGTRTGAFF
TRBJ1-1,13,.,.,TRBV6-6,TGTGCCAGCAGTCAGGGGATGAACACTGAAGCTTTCTTT,CASSQGMNTEAFF